The subject of this entry is one TCR beta chain. Sequencing was performed with immunoSEQ multiplex PCR; in TCRdb, only in-frame clones are kept and a portion is missing. The sample lists some 81,000 clones; under 95% were seen once. Germline CDR1 reads MDHEN; CDR2 reads SYDVKM. CDR3 length: 14 amino acids. J gave up 2 bases and V 6 bases, and 3 bases lay outside the gene matches. The data derive from a study of T cell changes during pregnancy in multiple sclerosis. This chain joins TRBV28 and TRBJ2-7; 11 positions match TRBD2. The sequence came from a female donor in good health, enrolled as a control in a pregnancy study. Specimen: peripheral blood, collected after pregnancy. The CDR3 sequence: CASRLAGVAYEQYF. The DNA of the CDR3 is TGTGCCAGCAGACTAGCGGGAGTTGCCTACGAGCAGTACTTC.